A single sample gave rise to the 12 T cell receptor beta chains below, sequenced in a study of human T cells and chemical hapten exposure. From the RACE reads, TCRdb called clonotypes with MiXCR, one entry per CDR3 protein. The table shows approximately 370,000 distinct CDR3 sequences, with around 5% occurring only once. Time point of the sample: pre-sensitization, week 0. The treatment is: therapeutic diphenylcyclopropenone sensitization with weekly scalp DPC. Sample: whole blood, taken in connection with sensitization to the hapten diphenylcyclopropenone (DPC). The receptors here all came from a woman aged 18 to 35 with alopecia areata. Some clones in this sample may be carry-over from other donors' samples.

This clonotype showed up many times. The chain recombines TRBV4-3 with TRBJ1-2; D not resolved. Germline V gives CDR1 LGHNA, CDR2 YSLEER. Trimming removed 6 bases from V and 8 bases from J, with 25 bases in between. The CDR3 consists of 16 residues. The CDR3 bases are TGCGCCAGCAGTCGTGACACCTTTAACCCCTCGGGCGGCTACACCTTC. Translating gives CASSRDTFNPSGGYTF.

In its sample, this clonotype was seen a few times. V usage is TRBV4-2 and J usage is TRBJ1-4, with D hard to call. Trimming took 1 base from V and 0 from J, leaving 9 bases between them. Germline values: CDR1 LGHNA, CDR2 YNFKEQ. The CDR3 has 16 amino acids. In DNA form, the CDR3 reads TGTGCCAGCAGCCAAGTCGTTGGAGCAACTAATGAAAAACTGTTTTTT. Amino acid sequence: CASSQVVGATNEKLFF.

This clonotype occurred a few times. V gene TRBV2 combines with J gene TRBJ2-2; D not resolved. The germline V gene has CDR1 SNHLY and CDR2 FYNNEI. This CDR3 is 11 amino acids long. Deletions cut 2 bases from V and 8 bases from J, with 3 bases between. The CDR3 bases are TGTGCCAGCAGTGAACGAGGGGAGCTGTTTTTT. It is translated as CASSERGELFF. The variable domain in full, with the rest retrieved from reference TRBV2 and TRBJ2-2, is EPEVTQTPSHQVTQMGQEVILRCVPISNHLYFYWYRQILGQKVEFLVSFYNNEISEKSEIFDDQFSVERPDGSNFTLKIRSTKLEDSAMYFCASSERGELFFGEGSRLTVL.

The CDR3: CSAGARASYEQYF. Written as DNA, the CDR3 is TGCAGTGCTGGGGCGAGGGCCTCCTACGAGCAGTACTTC. The chain uses TRBV20-1 and TRBJ2-7; D tentatively reads TRBD1 or TRBD2 (5 bases each). Trimming cost V 5 bases and J 0 bases, with 11 bases left between them. The CDR3 consists of 13 residues. Germline-derived CDR1 and CDR2 are DFQATT and SNEGSKA (reference sequence).

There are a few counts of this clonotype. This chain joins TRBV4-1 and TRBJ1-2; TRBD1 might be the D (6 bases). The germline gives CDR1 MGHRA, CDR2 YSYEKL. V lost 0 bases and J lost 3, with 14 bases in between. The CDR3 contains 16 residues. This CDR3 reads CASSQDHRGSYYGYTF. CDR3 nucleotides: TGCGCCAGCAGCCAAGATCATAGGGGGTCGTACTATGGCTACACCTTC.

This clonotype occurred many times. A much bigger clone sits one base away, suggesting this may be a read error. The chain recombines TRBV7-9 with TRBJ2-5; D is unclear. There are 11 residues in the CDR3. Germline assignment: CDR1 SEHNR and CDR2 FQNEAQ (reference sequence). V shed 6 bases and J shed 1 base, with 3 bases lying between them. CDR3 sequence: CASRSQETQYF. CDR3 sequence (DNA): TGTGCCAGCAGGTCCCAAGAGACCCAGTACTTC.

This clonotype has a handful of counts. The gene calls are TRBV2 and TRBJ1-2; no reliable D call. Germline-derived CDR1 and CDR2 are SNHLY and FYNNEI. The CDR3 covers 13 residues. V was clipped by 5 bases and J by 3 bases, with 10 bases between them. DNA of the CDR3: TGTGCCAGCAGTCGGGAAGTCGACTATGGCTACACCTTC. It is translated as CASSREVDYGYTF.

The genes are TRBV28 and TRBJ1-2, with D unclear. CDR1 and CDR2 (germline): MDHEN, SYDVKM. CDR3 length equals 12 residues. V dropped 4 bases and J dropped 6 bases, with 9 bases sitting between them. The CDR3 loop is CASSYPTNGYTF. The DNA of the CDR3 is TGTGCCAGCAGTTATCCTACGAATGGCTACACCTTC.

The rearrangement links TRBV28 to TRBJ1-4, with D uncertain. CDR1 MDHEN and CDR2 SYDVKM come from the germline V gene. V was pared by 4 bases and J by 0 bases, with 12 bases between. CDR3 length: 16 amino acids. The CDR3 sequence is CASSSTAVATNEKLFF. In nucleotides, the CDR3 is TGTGCCAGCAGTTCCACAGCCGTTGCAACTAATGAAAAACTGTTTTTT.

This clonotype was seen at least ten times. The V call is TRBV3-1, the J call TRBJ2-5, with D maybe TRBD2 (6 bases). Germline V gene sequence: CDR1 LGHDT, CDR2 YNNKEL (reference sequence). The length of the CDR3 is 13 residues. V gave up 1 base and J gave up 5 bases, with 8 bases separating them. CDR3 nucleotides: TGTGCCAGCAGCCAAGCGGGGGTGGAGACCCAGTACTTC. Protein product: CASSQAGVETQYF.

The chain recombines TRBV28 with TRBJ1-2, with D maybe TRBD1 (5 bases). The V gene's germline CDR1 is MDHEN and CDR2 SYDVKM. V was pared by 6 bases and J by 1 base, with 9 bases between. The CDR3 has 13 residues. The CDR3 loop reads CASRTTVNYGYTF. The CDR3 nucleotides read TGTGCCAGCAGGACGACAGTTAACTATGGCTACACCTTC.

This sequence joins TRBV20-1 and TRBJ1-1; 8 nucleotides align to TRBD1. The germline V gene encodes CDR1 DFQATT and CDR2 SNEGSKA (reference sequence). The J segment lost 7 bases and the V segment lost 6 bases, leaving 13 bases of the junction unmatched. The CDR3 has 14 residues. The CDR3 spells CSAGTGAVSIEAFF. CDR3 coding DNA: TGCAGTGCCGGGACAGGTGCGGTTAGTATTGAAGCTTTCTTT.